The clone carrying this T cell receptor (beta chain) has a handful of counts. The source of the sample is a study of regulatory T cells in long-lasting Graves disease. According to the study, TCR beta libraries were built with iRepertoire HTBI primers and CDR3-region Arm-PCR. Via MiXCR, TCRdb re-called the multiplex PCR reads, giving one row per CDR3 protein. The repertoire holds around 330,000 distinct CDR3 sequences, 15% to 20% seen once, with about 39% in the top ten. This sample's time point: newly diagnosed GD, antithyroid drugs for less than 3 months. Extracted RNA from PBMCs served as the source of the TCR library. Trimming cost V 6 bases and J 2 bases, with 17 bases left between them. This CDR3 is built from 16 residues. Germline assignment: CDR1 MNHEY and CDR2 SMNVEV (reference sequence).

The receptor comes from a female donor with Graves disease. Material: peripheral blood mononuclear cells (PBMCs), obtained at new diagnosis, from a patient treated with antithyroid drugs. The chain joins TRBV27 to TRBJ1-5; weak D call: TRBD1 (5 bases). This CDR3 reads CASSSLMGGGNQPQHF. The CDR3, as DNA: TGTGCCAGCAGCTCCCTCATGGGGGGAGGCAATCAGCCCCAGCATTTT.